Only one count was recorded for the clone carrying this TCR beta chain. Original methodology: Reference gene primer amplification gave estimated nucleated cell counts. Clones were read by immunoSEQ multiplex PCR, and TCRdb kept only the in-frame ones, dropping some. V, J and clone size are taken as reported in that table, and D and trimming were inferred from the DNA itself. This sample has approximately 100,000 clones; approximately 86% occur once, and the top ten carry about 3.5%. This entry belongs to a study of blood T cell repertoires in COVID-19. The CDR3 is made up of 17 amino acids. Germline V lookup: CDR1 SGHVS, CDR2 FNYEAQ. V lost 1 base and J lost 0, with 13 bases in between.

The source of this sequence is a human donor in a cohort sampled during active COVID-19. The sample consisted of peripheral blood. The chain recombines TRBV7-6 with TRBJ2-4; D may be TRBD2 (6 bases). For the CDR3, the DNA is TGTGCCAGCAGCTTAGGAACTAGCATCTTAGCCAAAAACATTCAGTACTTC. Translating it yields CASSLGTSILAKNIQYF.